This record covers a single T cell receptor beta chain. Time point given: pre-treatment sample, taken before nivolumab and TIL therapy. Pleural nodules or supraclavicular lymph nodes made up most of the excised metastases sampled. Tumors were harvested before any PD-1/PD-L1 blockade. The source of the sample is a study of TIL therapy for anti-PD-1-resistant metastatic lung cancer. For the study at large: Median tumor mutation burden was 1.5 mutations per megabase.

The libraries were made with immunoSEQ v3. Measured with immunoSEQ multiplex PCR; TCRdb has only the in-frame clones, and not every one. This table has 50,000 to 60,000 clones, 55% to 75% appearing once. V was trimmed by 2 bases and J by 5 bases, leaving 10 bases between them. Per germline, CDR1 SGHTA and CDR2 FQGTGA. CDR3 length equals 14 residues. The rearrangement uses TRBV7-3 and TRBJ2-1; weak D call: TRBD2 (6 bases). The specimen comprised tumor tissue, sampled at baseline. The sequence was obtained from a person aged 25-79 years with non-small cell lung cancer. CDR3 residues: CASSLGGTHNEQFF. The CDR3 DNA is TGTGCCAGCAGCTTAGGGGGGACCCACAATGAGCAGTTCTTC.